This entry features one TCR beta chain sequence. The antigen is unknown. The CDR3 end falls 3 residues outside the read, so it is completed with the germline J gene. CDR1 SEHNR and CDR2 FQNEAQ come from the germline V gene (reference sequence). V was pared by 5 bases and J by 3 bases, with 5 bases of the junction left unmatched. CDR3 length equals 15 residues. These data originate in a study of T cells in women clearing cervical HPV infection. Looking at the study overall: Cases' blood sampling followed lesion detection by median around 23 weeks (90 to 200). Study observations and caveats: CIN3+ cases had significantly higher TCR richness than controls; evenness did not differ. TRBV6-7 abundance was lower in cases than controls (about 0.099% versus 0.16%).

Generated by immunoSEQ multiplex PCR, the TCRdb table keeps only in-frame clones and is missing some. Seen in this sample are about 32,000 clones; the ten most common clones hold 5% to 7.5%. Sequencing used blood buffy coat. The chain links TRBV7-9 to TRBJ2-3; TRBD1 aligns across 10 bases. The sequence derives from a woman aged 18 to 75 with a cervical HPV16 infection that either progressed to CIN3+ or cleared (not recorded which). Incomplete CDR3 DNA: TGTGCCAGCAGCATCGGACAGGGGGGAACAGATACG. As protein: CASSIGQGGTDT. The full CDR3 protein reads CASSIGQGGTDTQYF.